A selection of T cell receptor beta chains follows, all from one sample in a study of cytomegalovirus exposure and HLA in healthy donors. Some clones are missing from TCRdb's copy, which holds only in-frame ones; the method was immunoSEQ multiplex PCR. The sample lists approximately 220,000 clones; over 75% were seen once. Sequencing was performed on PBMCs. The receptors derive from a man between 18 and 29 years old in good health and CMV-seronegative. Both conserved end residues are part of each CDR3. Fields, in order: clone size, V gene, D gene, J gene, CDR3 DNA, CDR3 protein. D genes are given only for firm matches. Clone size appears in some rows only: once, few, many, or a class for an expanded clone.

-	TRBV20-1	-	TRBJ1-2	TGCAGTGCTAGAGGGGAGGATGGCTACACCTTC	CSARGEDGYTF
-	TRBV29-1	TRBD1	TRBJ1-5	TGCAGCGTGGGGACAGGGGAGGATCAGCCCCAGCATTTT	CSVGTGEDQPQHF
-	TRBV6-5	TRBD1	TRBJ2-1	TGTGCCAGCAGCACAACAGGGGGTTCCTACAATGAGCAGTTCTTC	CASSTTGGSYNEQFF
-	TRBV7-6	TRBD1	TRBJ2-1	TGTGCCAGCAGCTCAACCTGGGACAGGGGGTTCGGTGAGCAGTTCTTC	CASSSTWDRGFGEQFF
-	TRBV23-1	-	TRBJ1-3	TGCGCCAGCAGTCAGGCTCCCCGCTCTGGAAACACCATATATTTT	CASSQAPRSGNTIYF
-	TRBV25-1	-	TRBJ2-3	TGTGCCAGCAGTGATCTCAGGGGCGAGCAGTATTTT	CASSDLRGEQYF
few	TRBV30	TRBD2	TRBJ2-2	TGTGCCTGGAGCGTAGCGGGGTCCTTCACCGGGGAGCTGTTTTTT	CAWSVAGSFTGELFF
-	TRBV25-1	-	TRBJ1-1	TGTGCCAGCAGCTTGGAGACTGAAGCTTTCTTT	CASSLETEAFF
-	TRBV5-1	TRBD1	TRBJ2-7	TGCGCCAGCAGCTTGGGAGGGACAGAGAGCTCCTACGAGCAGTACTTC	CASSLGGTESSYEQYF
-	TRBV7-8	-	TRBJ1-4	TGTGCCAGCAGCTTAGTGGGGAGCACTAAACTGTTTTTT	CASSLVGSTKLFF
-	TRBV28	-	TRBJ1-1	TGTGCCAGCAGTTTTTCCCAGAACACTGAAGCTTTCTTT	CASSFSQNTEAFF
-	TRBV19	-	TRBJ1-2	TGTGCCAGTAGTATAACAGAATCCTATGGCTACACCTTC	CASSITESYGYTF
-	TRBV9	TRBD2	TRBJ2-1	TGTGCCAGCAGCACCTCTAGCGGGATAGGGAACAATGAGCAGTTCTTC	CASSTSSGIGNNEQFF
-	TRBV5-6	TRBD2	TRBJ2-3	TGTGCCAGCAGCCCACTAAGACTAGCGGGTAGCACAGATACGCAGTATTTT	CASSPLRLAGSTDTQYF
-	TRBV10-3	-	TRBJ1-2	TGTGCCATCACGGTGACAGACGCCAACTATGGCTACACCTTC	CAITVTDANYGYTF
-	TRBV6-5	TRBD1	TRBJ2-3	TGTGCCAGCAGTGAAAGGGGGCCTGGAGATACGCAGTATTTT	CASSERGPGDTQYF
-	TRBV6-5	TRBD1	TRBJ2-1	TGTGCCAGCAGTTACTCGTACAGGGGCGATGAGCAGTTCTTC	CASSYSYRGDEQFF
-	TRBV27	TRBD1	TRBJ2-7	TGTGCCAGCAGACGGACAGGGGGCAGTGGGGAGCAGTACTTC	CASRRTGGSGEQYF
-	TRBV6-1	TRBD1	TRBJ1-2	TGTGCCAGCAGCGAAGGACAGGGGCCGACGGGCGGCTACACCTTC	CASSEGQGPTGGYTF
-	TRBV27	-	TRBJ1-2	TGTGCCAGCAGTTTCTCACAGGGTGGTGGCTACACCTTC	CASSFSQGGGYTF
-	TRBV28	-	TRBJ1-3	TGTGCCAGCAGCCCCATTCAGGGGCGATTTTCCTCTGGAAACACCATATATTTT	CASSPIQGRFSSGNTIYF
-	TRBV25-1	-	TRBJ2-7	TGTGCCAGCAGTGTGCGGGATAGCTCCTACGAGCAGTACTTC	CASSVRDSSYEQYF
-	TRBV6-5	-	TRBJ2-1	TGTGCCAGCAGCCCCAGGGGGGCTCCCTCCAATGAGCAGTTCTTC	CASSPRGAPSNEQFF
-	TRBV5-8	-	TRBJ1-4	TGTGCCAGCAGTAATCAGGGTGCAACTAATGAAAAACTGTTTTTT	CASSNQGATNEKLFF
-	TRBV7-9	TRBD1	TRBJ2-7	TGTGCCAGCAGCTCGACGTGGACAGGGGGCTACGAGCAGTACTTC	CASSSTWTGGYEQYF
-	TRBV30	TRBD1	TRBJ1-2	TGTGCCTGGAGTGTTAGGGACAGTTGGAATCCTAACTATGGCTACACCTTC	CAWSVRDSWNPNYGYTF